This T cell receptor beta chain was identified during a study of blood T cells in healthy people across ages. Sample-barcoded 5' priming and a J-beta primer mix drove a second PCR of about 6 to 12 cycles. TCRdb passed the 5' RACE reads through MiXCR, listing each CDR3 protein once. The sample consists of about a million distinct CDR3 sequences, 40% to 60% of them appearing once. Germline CDR1 reads MNHEY; CDR2 reads SVGAGI. The length of the CDR3 is 13 residues. With 6 bases removed from V and 8 bases from J, the gap between germline ends came to 13 bases. This clonotype was observed a handful of times. There were healthy Caucasian individuals from Russia, aged about 6 to 100, serving as donors.

The chain is built from TRBV6-5 and TRBJ1-4, with a possible D match to TRBD1 (6 bases). The sequenced sample consisted of blood. The TCR was taken from a man aged 25 to 40 in good health. The CDR3, as DNA: TGTGCCAGCAGGGTCCAGGGGAAAGAAAAACTGTTTTTT. Its translation: CASRVQGKEKLFF.